Below are 20 T cell receptor beta chains sequenced from a single sample in a study of shared clonotypes between healthy human individuals. Assay: immunoSEQ multiplex PCR; the TCRdb copy retains only in-frame clones and omits some. The sample lists about 2 million clones, roughly 94% occurring once. Sequences were obtained from naive CD4+ T cells sorted from blood. As for subset: CD45RA+ positively selected. The receptors were gathered from a man younger than 30 in good health.

The CDR3 loop is CASSSWTSGRNEQFF. CDR3 sequence (DNA): TGTGCCAGCAGTTCCTGGACTAGCGGTAGAAATGAGCAGTTCTTC. The chain links TRBV6-5 to TRBJ2-1; the match to TRBD2 covers 10 bases. V shed 4 bases and J 7 bases; nucleotides not matched to a gene: 7. This CDR3 spans 15 amino acids. Germline CDR1 reads MNHEY; CDR2 reads SVGAGI.

Concerning this clone: Other DNA sequences in this specimen translate into the identical CDR3. V is TRBV18 and J is TRBJ2-7, with 7 bases aligning to TRBD1. CDR3 length: 15 amino acids. V trimming: 2 bases; J trimming: 2 bases; junction bases outside the gene matches: 6. Germline V CDR1 and CDR2: KGHSH, LQKENI. The CDR3 nucleotides are TGTGCCAGCTCACCAGGGGCAGGGGGTGCCTACGAGCAGTACTTC. Translated: CASSPGAGGAYEQYF.

The V call is TRBV5-6, the J call TRBJ2-1, with 7 bases that match TRBD1. V shed 0 bases, J shed 8 bases, and the junction held 8 bases outside the gene matches. Germline CDR1 is SGHDT and CDR2 is YYEEEE. The CDR3 has 15 residues. As DNA, the CDR3 is TGTGCCAGCAGCTTGGTGACAGGGAATGGGCATGAGCAGTTCTTC. It yields the protein CASSLVTGNGHEQFF.

The chain recombines TRBV5-6 with TRBJ2-2; D is unclear. Germline V lookup: CDR1 SGHDT, CDR2 YYEEEE. The CDR3 consists of 14 residues. Trimming pared 2 bases from V and 2 bases from J, leaving 7 bases between. The CDR3 protein is CASSLRPNTGELFF. In DNA, the CDR3 is TGTGCCAGCAGCTTACGGCCAAACACCGGGGAGCTGTTTTTT.

Comments on this clone: A much larger clone lies one base from this, so it may be a read error. The sample carries other DNA sequences with the same CDR3. The chain carries TRBV18 and TRBJ1-1; 9 bases fit TRBD1. J lost 1 base, V lost 3 bases, and 0 bases had no gene match. Germline V gene sequence: CDR1 KGHSH, CDR2 LQKENI. The CDR3 runs 14 residues. The CDR3 reads CASSPDRGNTEAFF. CDR3 nucleotide sequence: TGTGCCAGCTCACCGGACAGGGGGAACACTGAAGCTTTCTTT.

Of note for this clone: Other DNA sequences in this sample translate to the same CDR3. This chain links TRBV10-3 with TRBJ1-6; 8 nucleotides match TRBD1. The J segment lost 6 bases and the V segment lost 0 bases, leaving 1 base of the junction unmatched. Germline CDR1 ENHRY, CDR2 SYGVKD. The CDR3 is 15 residues long. DNA of the CDR3: TGTGCCATCAGTGAGTCTGACAGGGGTAATTCACCCCTCCACTTT. This translates into CAISESDRGNSPLHF.

The V and J genes are TRBV6-4 and TRBJ2-5; possibly TRBD1 for D (5 bases). The DNA end favors TRBJ2-7, so the J call may be wrong. Germline V gene data show CDR1 as MRHNA and CDR2 as SNTAGT. CDR3 size: 15 residues. The CDR3 DNA sequence: TGTGCCAGCACGCGATCTGGGGCTAGGTCCTACGAGCAGTACTTC. It is translated as CASTRSGARSYEQYF.

This chain uses TRBV5-1 with TRBJ2-1; D gene unclear. Trimming pared 0 bases from V and 4 bases from J, leaving 8 bases between. CDR3 length equals 14 residues. Looked up from germline, CDR1 is SGHRS and CDR2 is YFSETQ. CDR3 DNA: TGCGCCAGCAGCTTGGTTCTGGGTTACAATGAGCAGTTCTTC. This gives the protein CASSLVLGYNEQFF.

The chain carries TRBV5-1 and TRBJ2-3; the match to TRBD2 covers 7 bases. V gave up 7 bases and J gave up 2 bases; unmatched junction bases: 13. Germline V gene data show CDR1 as SGHRS and CDR2 as YFSETQ. The CDR3 covers 16 residues. CDR3 region: CASARAVLAVTDTQYF. DNA for the CDR3: TGCGCCAGCGCCAGAGCGGTGCTAGCGGTCACAGATACGCAGTATTTT.

The chain uses TRBV6-4 and TRBJ2-7; D remains ambiguous. CDR3 length: 16 residues. V lost 2 bases and J 2 bases, leaving 16 bases between the germline ends. Germline values: CDR1 MRHNA, CDR2 SNTAGT. The CDR3 DNA sequence: TGTGCCAGCAGTGACCCGGCACTCAGTCATGCCTACGAGCAGTACTTC. It specifies CASSDPALSHAYEQYF.

The chain is built from TRBV4-3 and TRBJ2-7; 10 positions agree with TRBD1. The CDR3 totals 15 residues. Unmatched junction bases numbered 5, after V lost 4 bases and J lost 2 bases. Germline V CDR1 and CDR2: LGHNA, YSLEER. CDR3 in amino acids: CASSRQTGGTYEQYF. Written as DNA, the CDR3 is TGCGCCAGCAGCCGCCAGACAGGGGGCACCTACGAGCAGTACTTC.

The V gene is TRBV25-1, the J gene TRBJ2-1; 7 nucleotides align to TRBD1. This CDR3 contains 14 residues. J lost 4 bases, V lost 4 bases, and 4 bases had no gene match. Germline-derived CDR1 and CDR2 are MGHDK and SYGVNS. CDR3 in DNA: TGTGCCAGCAGTGGGGACAGTTTGTACAATGAGCAGTTCTTC. Amino acids: CASSGDSLYNEQFF.

Regarding this clone: With a much larger clone just one base away, this may be a read error. This specimen includes other DNA sequences encoding the same CDR3. The chain links TRBV6-1 to TRBJ1-1; no clear D. The CDR3 runs to 13 residues. CDR1 is MNHNS, CDR2 SASEGT, per germline. With 1 base removed from V and 0 bases from J, the gap between germline ends came to 3 bases. CDR3 bases: TGTGCCAGCAGTGAAGGTCTGAACACTGAAGCTTTCTTT. Amino acids: CASSEGLNTEAFF.

This clone has a single count. The chain couples TRBV6-1 to TRBJ1-4; no definite D call. This CDR3 comprises 15 residues. Trimming took 3 bases from V and 5 from J, leaving 13 bases between them. Germline V gene lookup returns CDR1 MNHNS and CDR2 SASEGT. CDR3 bases: TGTGCCAGCAGTGAGACCTATATCGGGAATGAAAAACTGTTTTTT. Residues: CASSETYIGNEKLFF.

The chain couples TRBV12-1 to TRBJ2-2; the D segment call TRBD2 is taken from the table without a DNA check. TRBV12-1 is labeled a pseudogene. The CDR3 sequence is 16 residues long. The CDR3 DNA is TGTGCCAGCAGCCCCCTCCGGGAGGGCGGGGCCGGGGAGCTGTTTTTT. It is translated as CASSPLREGGAGELFF.

The table lists this clone with a count of one. V and J are TRBV2 and TRBJ1-2; 7 nucleotides align to TRBD1. Losses at the gene ends were 5 bases for V and 6 bases for J; bases not matched to a gene: 3. CDR1 and CDR2 (germline): SNHLY, FYNNEI. The CDR3 is made up of 12 amino acids. CDR3 sequence reads: CASSPTGDGYTF. The CDR3 DNA sequence: TGTGCCAGCAGTCCTACAGGGGATGGCTACACCTTC.

V is TRBV5-6 and J is TRBJ1-2, with 9 bases aligning to TRBD1. Germline CDR1 SGHDT, CDR2 YYEEEE. With 7 bases clipped from V and 3 bases from J, the junction kept 10 bases outside the gene matches. There are 15 residues in the CDR3. Written as DNA, the CDR3 is TGTGCCAGCGGGGACAGGGCCGCGGGTTACTATGGCTACACCTTC. Amino acids: CASGDRAAGYYGYTF.

J is TRBJ2-3 and V is TRBV9; 9 positions agree with TRBD2. V lost 6 bases to trimming and J lost 4 bases; unmatched junction nucleotides: 12. CDR3 length: 16 amino acids. In germline, CDR1 is SGDLS, CDR2 YYNGEE. The CDR3 DNA reads as TGTGCCAGCACCGCCGGTAGCGGGAGTTCTCCAGATACGCAGTATTTT. Residues: CASTAGSGSSPDTQYF. The whole variable domain, remainder taken from reference TRBV9 and TRBJ2-3, is DSGVTQTPKHLITATGQRVTLRCSPRSGDLSVYWYQQSLDQGLQFLIQYYNGEERAKGNILERFSAQQFPDLHSELNLSSLELGDSALYFCASTAGSGSSPDTQYFGPGTRLTVL.

V gene TRBV2 combines with J gene TRBJ2-2; TRBD2 is a possible D gene (6 bases). The CDR3 has 15 residues. The ends were cut back, 7 bases at V and 0 bases at J, with 12 bases in the middle. Germline V gives CDR1 SNHLY, CDR2 FYNNEI. The CDR3 region has the DNA TGTGCCAGCAAAGGGACTGGATCGAACACCGGGGAGCTGTTTTTT. It is translated as CASKGTGSNTGELFF.

The V call is TRBV10-1, the J call TRBJ2-1, with no clear D. Trimming took off 4 bases at V and 0 bases at J, with 13 bases between the two ends. The CDR3 is made up of 16 amino acids. CDR1 is WNHNN, CDR2 SYGVQD, per germline (reference sequence). The DNA for the CDR3 is TGCGCCAGCAGTGTGAGTGGGGTTCCCTCCTACAATGAGCAGTTCTTC. It yields the protein CASSVSGVPSYNEQFF.